This entry lists 24 T cell receptor beta chains sequenced from one sample in a study of CD8+ T cells in alopecia areata. Reverse transcription of extracted RNA yielded cDNA, which provided the sequencing template. Produced via immunoSEQ multiplex PCR; TCRdb's table is partial and in-frame only. The profile shows around 100,000 clones, around 71% of them singletons. Regarding treatment: oral pan-JAK inhibitor, 5-10 mg twice daily. The source material was CD8+ T cells sorted from blood, sampled at week 44, from a patient treated with tofacitinib. The receptors come from a human donor with alopecia areata.

The rearrangement links TRBV7-8 to TRBJ1-1; no firm D call. Germline lookup yields CDR1 SGHVS and CDR2 FQNEAQ. The CDR3 totals 12 residues. Trimming left V 5 bases short and J 7 bases short, with 11 bases between. The CDR3 protein is CASSVDGIEAFF. In DNA form, the CDR3 reads TGTGCCAGCAGCGTAGATGGAATTGAAGCTTTCTTT.

The chain recombines TRBV27 with TRBJ2-3; the D gene is possibly TRBD2 (5 bases). CDR1 and CDR2 (germline): MNHEY, SMNVEV (reference sequence). The V and J ends lost 5 bases and 0 bases respectively, with 15 bases between them. The CDR3 has 16 residues. The CDR3 DNA reads TGTGCCAGCAGTCCCGAGAGCGGTCTCAGCACAGATACGCAGTATTTT. Its protein is CASSPESGLSTDTQYF.

J is TRBJ2-3 and V is TRBV5-1, with 7 bases that match TRBD2. The J segment lost 6 bases and the V segment lost 3 bases, leaving 22 bases of the junction unmatched. The CDR3 runs 19 residues. Germline CDR1 and CDR2: SGHRS and YFSETQ. The CDR3 protein is CASSWPPSSGSILRDTQYF. The CDR3 DNA reads as TGCGCCAGCAGCTGGCCCCCCTCTAGCGGAAGCATCCTACGGGATACGCAGTATTTT.

The genes are TRBV30 and TRBJ1-1, with D possibly TRBD1 on 5 matching bases. The germline gives CDR1 GTSNPN, CDR2 SVGIG (reference sequence). The CDR3 sequence is 13 residues long. Trimming stripped 7 bases from V and 4 bases from J, with 16 bases between. The CDR3 DNA follows: TGTGCCTCCGATCAAGGGGTTCGCACTGAAGCTTTCTTT. It translates to CASDQGVRTEAFF.

The chain links TRBV27 to TRBJ2-7, with 10 bases matching TRBD1. The CDR3 has 15 amino acids. V gave up 1 base and J gave up 2 bases; unmatched junction bases: 2. CDR1 is MNHEY, CDR2 SMNVEV, per germline (reference sequence). The CDR3 sequence is CASSLWDRGTYEQYF. The DNA of the CDR3 is TGTGCCAGCAGTTTATGGGACAGGGGAACCTACGAGCAGTACTTC.

V and J are TRBV29-1 and TRBJ1-2, with a weak D call TRBD1 (6 bases). The germline V gene encodes CDR1 SQVTM and CDR2 ANQGSEA. The CDR3 sequence is 12 residues long. V lost 1 base to trimming and J lost 4 bases, with 7 bases between them. CDR3 amino acids: CSVEVRGYGYTF. As DNA, the CDR3 is TGCAGCGTTGAAGTCAGGGGCTATGGCTACACCTTC.

The J gene is TRBJ1-2, the V gene TRBV29-1; 9 nucleotides line up with TRBD1. After removal of 0 bases from V and 6 bases from J, the junction contained 14 bases not matched to a gene. The CDR3 spans 17 residues. The germline CDR1 and CDR2 sequences are SQVTM and ANQGSEA. As DNA, the CDR3 is TGCAGCGTTGAAGATCGGGGACAGGGCGCGTTAACCCATGGCTACACCTTC. As protein: CSVEDRGQGALTHGYTF.

This clone was recorded a few times. The gene calls are TRBV2 and TRBJ2-2; no clear D. CDR3 length: 13 amino acids. Germline CDR1 and CDR2: SNHLY and FYNNEI. V lost 6 bases and J lost 2, with 7 bases in between. CDR3 nucleotides: TGTGCCAGCAGCCTCGAAAACACCGGGGAGCTGTTTTTT. Its protein is CASSLENTGELFF.

Within the sample, this clone is medium-sized. The chain couples TRBV4-3 to TRBJ1-5, with D hard to call. The length of the CDR3 is 15 residues. Trimming left V 0 bases short and J 0 bases short, with 6 bases between. In germline, CDR1 is LGHNA, CDR2 YSLEER. The CDR3 nucleotides are TGCGCCAGCAGCCAAGATCGGGGTAGCAATCAGCCCCAGCATTTT. The encoded protein is CASSQDRGSNQPQHF.

The V and J genes are TRBV7-2 and TRBJ2-1, with TRBD2 identical over 8 bases. J lost 6 bases, V lost 4 bases, and 8 bases had no gene match. Germline V gives CDR1 SGHTA, CDR2 FQGNSA. The CDR3 runs to 15 residues. The CDR3 is CASSYLAGQANEQFF. As DNA, the CDR3 is TGTGCCAGCAGCTACTTAGCGGGGCAGGCCAATGAGCAGTTCTTC.

The chain combines TRBV5-1 with TRBJ2-1, with 9 bases lining up with TRBD2. The CDR3 totals 18 residues. J lost 1 base, V lost 4 bases, and 12 bases had no gene match. The germline V gene has CDR1 SGHRS and CDR2 YFSETQ. The CDR3 loop is CASSPTGTSQFSYNEQFF. The DNA for the CDR3 is TGCGCCAGCAGCCCGACCGGGACTAGCCAGTTTTCCTACAATGAGCAGTTCTTC.

This sequence joins TRBV10-3 and TRBJ1-1; D is possibly TRBD1 (5 bases). V lost 6 bases to trimming and J lost 1 base, with 18 bases between them. Germline V gene lookup returns CDR1 ENHRY and CDR2 SYGVKD. There are 16 residues in the CDR3. Here the CDR3 reads CAISPREGGANTEAFF. The DNA of the CDR3 is TGTGCCATCAGCCCCCGGGAAGGAGGGGCGAACACTGAAGCTTTCTTT.

The chain has TRBV30 and TRBJ1-6; 7 nucleotides line up with TRBD1. This CDR3 spans 15 amino acids. With 3 bases clipped from V and 6 bases from J, the junction kept 8 bases outside the gene matches. CDR1 and CDR2 (germline): GTSNPN, SVGIG (reference sequence). CDR3 DNA: TGTGCCTGGAGGTCCCTGGGACAGCGTAATTCACCCCTCCACTTT. It encodes CAWRSLGQRNSPLHF.

J is TRBJ2-3 and V is TRBV5-1; no clear D. Looked up from germline, CDR1 is SGHRS and CDR2 is YFSETQ. CDR3 length: 16 residues. Trimming pared 3 bases from V and 6 bases from J, leaving 20 bases between. In DNA, the CDR3 is TGCGCCAGCAGCTCCCTAGGACGGGTGCCCCCGGATACGCAGTATTTT. It specifies CASSSLGRVPPDTQYF.

The chain is built from TRBV4-3 and TRBJ1-1, with 8 bases aligning to TRBD1. The CDR3 length is 15 residues. V lost 0 bases to trimming and J lost 11 bases; unmatched junction nucleotides: 11. Germline loops: CDR1 LGHNA, CDR2 YSLEER. The CDR3 nucleotides read TGCGCCAGCAGCCAAGATATGACAGGGGTTTTGGGGGCTTTCTTT. Translation gives CASSQDMTGVLGAFF.

The chain couples TRBV11-2 to TRBJ2-7, with D unresolved. CDR1 and CDR2 (germline): SGHAT, FQNNGV. The V end was cut by 1 base, the J end by 2 bases, with 6 bases between. This CDR3 spans 13 amino acids. CDR3 DNA sequence: TGTGCCAGCAGCTTAGCAGTAGCCTACGAGCAGTACTTC. This encodes CASSLAVAYEQYF.

The V and J genes are TRBV4-3 and TRBJ1-5; D not resolved. V lost 0 bases and J 4 bases, leaving 13 bases between the germline ends. Germline CDR1 reads LGHNA; CDR2 reads YSLEER. The CDR3 has 16 amino acids. CDR3 nucleotides: TGCGCCAGCAGCCAAGATAGTAGGGCTCGGAATCAGCCCCAGCATTTT. Protein sequence: CASSQDSRARNQPQHF.

This rearrangement joins TRBV5-6 to TRBJ2-7, with 8 bases identical to TRBD1. Trimming at V came to 2 bases and at J to 2 bases, leaving 6 bases not matched to a gene. This CDR3 has 15 amino acids. Per the germline V gene, CDR1 is SGHDT and CDR2 is YYEEEE. The CDR3 DNA reads as TGTGCCAGCAGCTTTCTCGGACAGGGAACCTACGAGCAGTACTTC. This gives the protein CASSFLGQGTYEQYF.

The J gene is TRBJ1-1, the V gene TRBV27; maybe TRBD1 (5 bases). V was clipped by 2 bases and J by 0 bases, with 10 bases between them. The CDR3 has 15 residues. Germline V gene data show CDR1 as MNHEY and CDR2 as SMNVEV (reference sequence). This CDR3 is CASSLSRDLNTEAFF. The CDR3, as DNA: TGTGCCAGCAGTTTAAGTAGGGACTTGAACACTGAAGCTTTCTTT.

The DNA of the CDR3 is TGTGCCAGCAGCTACGACGGGGATGAGCAGTTCTTC. This sequence encodes CASSYDGDEQFF. The chain links TRBV7-9 to TRBJ2-1; tentative D call: TRBD2 (5 bases). CDR3 length: 12 amino acids. With 4 bases removed from V and 8 bases from J, the gap between germline ends came to 9 bases. The germline V gene encodes CDR1 SEHNR and CDR2 FQNEAQ (reference sequence).

The chain has TRBV4-3 and TRBJ2-5; D might be TRBD1 (6 bases). Between the trimmed V and J ends, which lost 4 bases and 4 bases, there was a span of 16 bases. The CDR3 spans 15 residues. From germline, CDR1 is LGHNA and CDR2 YSLEER. CDR3 region: CASSLWTDAPETQYF. The CDR3, as DNA: TGCGCCAGCAGCCTATGGACAGATGCCCCAGAGACCCAGTACTTC.

The chain is built from TRBV7-9 and TRBJ2-3; D gene ambiguous. The germline V gene encodes CDR1 SEHNR and CDR2 FQNEAQ (reference sequence). The CDR3 has 15 amino acids. Trimming removed 7 bases at V and 0 bases at J, with 14 bases between. The CDR3 nucleotides read TGTGCCAGCACCCACCCAGGAAGAAGCACAGATACGCAGTATTTT. The encoded protein is CASTHPGRSTDTQYF.

The chain couples TRBV10-3 to TRBJ2-7, with D perhaps TRBD2 (6 bases). The germline V gene has CDR1 ENHRY and CDR2 SYGVKD. Trimming shortened V by 7 bases and J by 7 bases, and 11 bases separated the two germline ends. This CDR3 is 11 amino acids long. The CDR3, as DNA: TGTGCCATCAAAGCGGGCGCAGAGCAGTACTTC. It is translated as CAIKAGAEQYF.

The chain carries TRBV6-5 and TRBJ2-7, with 7 bases lining up with TRBD1. With V trimmed by 6 bases and J by 0 bases, 8 bases remained unmatched. This CDR3 is 15 amino acids long. Germline loops: CDR1 MNHEY, CDR2 SVGAGI. The CDR3 coding sequence is TGTGCCAGCAGGGGGTGGACAGGACGCTCCTACGAGCAGTACTTC. Translating it yields CASRGWTGRSYEQYF.